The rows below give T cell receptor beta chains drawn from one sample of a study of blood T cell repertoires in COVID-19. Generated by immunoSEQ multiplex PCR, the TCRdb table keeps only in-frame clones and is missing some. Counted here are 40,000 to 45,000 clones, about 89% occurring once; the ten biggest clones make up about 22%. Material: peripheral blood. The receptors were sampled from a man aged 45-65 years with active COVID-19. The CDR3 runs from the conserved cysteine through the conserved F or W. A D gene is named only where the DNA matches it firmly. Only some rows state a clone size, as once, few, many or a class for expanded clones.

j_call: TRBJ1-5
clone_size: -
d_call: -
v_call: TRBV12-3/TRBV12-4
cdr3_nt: TGTGCCAGCAGTTTAGCCCAGTCGCCCCAGCATTTT
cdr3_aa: CASSLAQSPQHF

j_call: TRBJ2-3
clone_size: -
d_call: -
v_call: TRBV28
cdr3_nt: TGTGCCAGCAGACGCCAGACAGATACGCAGTATTTT
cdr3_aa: CASRRQTDTQYF

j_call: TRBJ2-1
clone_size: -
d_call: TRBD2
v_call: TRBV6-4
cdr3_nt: TGTGCCAGCAGTGACAGCCCGGGACTAAGGGATGAGCAGTTCTTC
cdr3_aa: CASSDSPGLRDEQFF

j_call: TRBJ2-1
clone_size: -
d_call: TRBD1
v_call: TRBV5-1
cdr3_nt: TGCGCCAGCAGCTTGACAGGGGGGAATGAGCAGTTCTTC
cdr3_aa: CASSLTGGNEQFF

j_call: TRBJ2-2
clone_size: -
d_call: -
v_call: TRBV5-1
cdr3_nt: TGCGCCAGCAGCCCGGGTTTACCGAACACCGGGGAGCTGTTTTTT
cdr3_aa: CASSPGLPNTGELFF

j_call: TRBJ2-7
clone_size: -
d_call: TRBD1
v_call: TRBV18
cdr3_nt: TGTGCCAGCACTAAACAGGGGAACTCCTACGAGCAGTACTTC
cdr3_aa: CASTKQGNSYEQYF

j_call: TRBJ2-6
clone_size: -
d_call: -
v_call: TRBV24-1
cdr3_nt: TGTGCCACCAGTGATTTTACCAGCTCTGGGGCCAACGTCCTGACTTTC
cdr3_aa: CATSDFTSSGANVLTF

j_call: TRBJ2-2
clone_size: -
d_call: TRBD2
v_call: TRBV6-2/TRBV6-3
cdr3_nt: TGTGCCAGCAGTTACTTCACTAGCGGAAACACCGGGGAGCTGTTTTTT
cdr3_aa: CASSYFTSGNTGELFF

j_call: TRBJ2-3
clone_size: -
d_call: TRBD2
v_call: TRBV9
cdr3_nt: TGTGCCAGCAGCGTAGACCTTTGGACTAGCGGGAGGGTCACAGATACGCAGTATTTT
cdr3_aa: CASSVDLWTSGRVTDTQYF

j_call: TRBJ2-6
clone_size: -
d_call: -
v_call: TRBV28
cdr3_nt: TGTGCCAGCAGCCCGACGTTTGGGCCTGGGGCCAACGTCCTGACTTTC
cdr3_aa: CASSPTFGPGANVLTF

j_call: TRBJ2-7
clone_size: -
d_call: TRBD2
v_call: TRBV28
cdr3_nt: TGTGCCAGCACATCAGCGGGAGGACCCTACGAGCAGTACTTC
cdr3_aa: CASTSAGGPYEQYF

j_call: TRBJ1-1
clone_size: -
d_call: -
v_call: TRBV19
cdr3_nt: TGTGCCAGTAGTCTGATCGACAGTTGGAACACTGAAGCTTTCTTT
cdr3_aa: CASSLIDSWNTEAFF

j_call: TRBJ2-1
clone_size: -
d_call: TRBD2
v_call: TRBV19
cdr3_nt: TGTGCCAGTAGTGAGCAAGGCGGGAGGCCCTACAATGAGCAGTTCTTC
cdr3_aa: CASSEQGGRPYNEQFF

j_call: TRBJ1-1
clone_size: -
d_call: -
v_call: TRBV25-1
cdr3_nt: TGTGCCACCATTGACAACAACATGAACACTGAAGCTTTCTTT
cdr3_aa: CATIDNNMNTEAFF

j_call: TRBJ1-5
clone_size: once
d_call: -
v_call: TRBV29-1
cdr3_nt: TGCAGCGCCCTGGGGGGGGCAGGGCAGCCCCAGCATTTT
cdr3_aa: CSALGGAGQPQHF

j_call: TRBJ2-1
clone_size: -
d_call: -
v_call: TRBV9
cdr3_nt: TGTGCCAGCAGCGTAGGTCCTAACCCCATCGATGAGCAGTTCTTC
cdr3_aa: CASSVGPNPIDEQFF

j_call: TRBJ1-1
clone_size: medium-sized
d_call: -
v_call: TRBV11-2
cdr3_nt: TGTGCCAGCAGCTCAGTGAACACTGAAGCTTTCTTT
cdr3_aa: CASSSVNTEAFF

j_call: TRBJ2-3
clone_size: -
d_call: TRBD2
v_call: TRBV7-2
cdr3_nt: TGTGCCAGCAGCTTAGGGACTAGCGGGAGTCGGCCAGATACGCAGTATTTT
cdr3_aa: CASSLGTSGSRPDTQYF

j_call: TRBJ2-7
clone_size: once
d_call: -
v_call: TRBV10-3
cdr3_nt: TGTGCCATCCGGGGGACAGAGAACTACGAGCAGTACTTC
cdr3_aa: CAIRGTENYEQYF

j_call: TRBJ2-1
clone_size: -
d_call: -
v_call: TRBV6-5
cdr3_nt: TGTGCCAGCAGTTACTCCGGGACTCCCCCAAACAATGAGCAGTTCTTC
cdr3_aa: CASSYSGTPPNNEQFF

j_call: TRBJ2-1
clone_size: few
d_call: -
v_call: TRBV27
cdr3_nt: TGTGCCAGCGGCCCTGGGAGAGAACAGTTCTTC
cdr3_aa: CASGPGREQFF

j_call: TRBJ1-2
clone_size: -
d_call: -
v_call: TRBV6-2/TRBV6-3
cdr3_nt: TGTGCCAGCAGTTCTCCCCCGACAGGAACCGGCTACACCTTC
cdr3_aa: CASSSPPTGTGYTF

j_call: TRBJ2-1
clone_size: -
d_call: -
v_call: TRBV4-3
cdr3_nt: TGCGCCAGCAGCCAAGAAGGAGACTACAATGAGCAGTTCTTC
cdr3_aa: CASSQEGDYNEQFF

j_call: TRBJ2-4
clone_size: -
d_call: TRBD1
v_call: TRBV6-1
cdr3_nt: TGTGCCAGCAGGGAATTGCCGGGACAGGGAATGGAGTACATTCAGTACTTC
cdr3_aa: CASRELPGQGMEYIQYF

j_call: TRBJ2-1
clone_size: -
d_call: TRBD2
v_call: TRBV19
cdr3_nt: TGTGCCAGTAAAGCGCGGGAGGGCTACAATGAGCAGTTCTTC
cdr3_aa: CASKAREGYNEQFF

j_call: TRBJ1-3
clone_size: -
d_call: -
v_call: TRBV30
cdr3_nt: TGTGCCTGGAACCCGACCACCGCAGGAGGAAACACCATATATTTT
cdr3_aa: CAWNPTTAGGNTIYF

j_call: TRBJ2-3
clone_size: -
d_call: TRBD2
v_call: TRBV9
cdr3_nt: TGTGCCAGCAGCGTAGACCCTAGCGCCGATAGCGGGAGTAGAGATACGCAGTATTTT
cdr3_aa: CASSVDPSADSGSRDTQYF

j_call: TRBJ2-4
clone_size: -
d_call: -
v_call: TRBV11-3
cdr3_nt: TGTGCCAGCACCTATAATGGGGGCAGGGGGGCGGCCAAAAACATTCAGTACTTC
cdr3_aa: CASTYNGGRGAAKNIQYF

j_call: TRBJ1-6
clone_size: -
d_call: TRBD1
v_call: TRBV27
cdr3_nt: TGTGCCAGCAGGACCCTGACAGGGGTTGGCTCACCCCTCCACTTT
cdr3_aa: CASRTLTGVGSPLHF

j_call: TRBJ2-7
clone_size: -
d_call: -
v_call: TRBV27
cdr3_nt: TGTGCCAGCAGAAAAACAGGGACCTACGAGCAGTACTTC
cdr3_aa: CASRKTGTYEQYF

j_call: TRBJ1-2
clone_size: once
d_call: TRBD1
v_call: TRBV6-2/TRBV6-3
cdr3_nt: TGTGCCAGCAGTGAGGACAGGGCAACCTATGGCTACACCTTC
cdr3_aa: CASSEDRATYGYTF

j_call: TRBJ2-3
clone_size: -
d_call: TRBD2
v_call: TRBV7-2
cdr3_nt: TGTGCCAGCAGCTTAGCGCTTCGGCTAGCGGGAGACGATACGCAGTATTTT
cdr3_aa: CASSLALRLAGDDTQYF

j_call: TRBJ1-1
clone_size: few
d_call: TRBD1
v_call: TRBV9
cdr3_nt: TGTGCCAGCAGCCCCCGGGACAGGGGAACTGAAGCTTTCTTT
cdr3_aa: CASSPRDRGTEAFF

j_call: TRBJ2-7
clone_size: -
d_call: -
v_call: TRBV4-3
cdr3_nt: TGCGCCAGCAGCCAAGCTTCCAGCGGCCACTCCTACGAGCAGTACTTC
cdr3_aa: CASSQASSGHSYEQYF

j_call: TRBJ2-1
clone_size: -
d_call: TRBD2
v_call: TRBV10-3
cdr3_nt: TGTGCCATCAGCAGCGGGACCCACAATGAGCAGTTCTTC
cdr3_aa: CAISSGTHNEQFF

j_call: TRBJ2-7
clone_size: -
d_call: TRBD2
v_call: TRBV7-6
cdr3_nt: TGTGCCAGCAGCTTAATGTCACTAGCGGGAGGAGTTGGTGAGCAGTACTTC
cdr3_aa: CASSLMSLAGGVGEQYF

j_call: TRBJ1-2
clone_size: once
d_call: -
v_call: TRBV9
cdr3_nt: TGTGCCAGCAGCGGGACAGCCAGACTTCTACACTATGGCTACACCTTC
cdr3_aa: CASSGTARLLHYGYTF

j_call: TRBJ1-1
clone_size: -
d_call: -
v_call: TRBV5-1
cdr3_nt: TGCGCCAGCAGCTTAAACACGCTGAACACTGAAGCTTTCTTT
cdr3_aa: CASSLNTLNTEAFF

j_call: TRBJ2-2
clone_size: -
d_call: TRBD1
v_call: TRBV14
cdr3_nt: TGTGCCAGCAGCCAAATTGGAAGACAGGGTCCGACCGGGGAGCTGTTTTTT
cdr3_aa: CASSQIGRQGPTGELFF

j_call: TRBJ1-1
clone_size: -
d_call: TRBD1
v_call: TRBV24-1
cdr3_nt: TGTGCCACCAGTATCTTAGGGACAGGTCACAACCCCAACACTGAAGCTTTCTTT
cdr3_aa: CATSILGTGHNPNTEAFF

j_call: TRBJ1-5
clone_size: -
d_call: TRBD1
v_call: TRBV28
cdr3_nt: TGTGCCAGCAGTTTGATACAGGGGGCTGGAGATCAGCCCCAGCATTTT
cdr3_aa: CASSLIQGAGDQPQHF

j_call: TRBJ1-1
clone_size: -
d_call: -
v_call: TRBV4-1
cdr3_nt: TGCGCCAGCAGCCAGGTAACTAGTACTGAAGCTTTCTTT
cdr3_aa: CASSQVTSTEAFF

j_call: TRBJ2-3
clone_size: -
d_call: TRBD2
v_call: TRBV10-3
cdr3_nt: TGTGCCACTGGGGAGGGCCCGACAGATACGCAGTATTTT
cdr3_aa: CATGEGPTDTQYF

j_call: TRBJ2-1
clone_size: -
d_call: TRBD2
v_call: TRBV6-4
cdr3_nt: TGTGCCAGCAGTGACTCGGCGGGAGGGGGCGAAGAGCAGTTCTTC
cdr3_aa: CASSDSAGGGEEQFF

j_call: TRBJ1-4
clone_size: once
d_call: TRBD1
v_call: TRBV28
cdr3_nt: TGTGCCAGCAGTCCCGGACAGGGGGCCCCACTTAGGGAAAAACTGTTTTTT
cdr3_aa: CASSPGQGAPLREKLFF

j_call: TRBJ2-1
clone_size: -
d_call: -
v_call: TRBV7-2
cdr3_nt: TGTGCCAGCGTACCCGGGACACTGAACAATGAGCAGTTCTTC
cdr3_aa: CASVPGTLNNEQFF

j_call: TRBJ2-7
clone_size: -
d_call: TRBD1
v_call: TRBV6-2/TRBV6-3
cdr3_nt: TGTGCCAGCAGTACAGGGGTACGAAACTACGAGCAGTACTTC
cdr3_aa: CASSTGVRNYEQYF

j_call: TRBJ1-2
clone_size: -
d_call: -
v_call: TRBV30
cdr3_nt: TGTGCCTGGAGTGTACGAGGGTCGTATGGCTACACCTTC
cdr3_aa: CAWSVRGSYGYTF

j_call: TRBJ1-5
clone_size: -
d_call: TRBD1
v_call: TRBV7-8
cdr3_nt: TGTGCCAGCAGCCCAGGAACAGGGGGCAATCAGCCCCAGCATTTT
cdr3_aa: CASSPGTGGNQPQHF

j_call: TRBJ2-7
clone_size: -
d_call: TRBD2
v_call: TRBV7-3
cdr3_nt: TGTGCCAGCAGCTTACGCGGGGGGACTCTCGGCTACGAGCAGTACTTC
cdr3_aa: CASSLRGGTLGYEQYF

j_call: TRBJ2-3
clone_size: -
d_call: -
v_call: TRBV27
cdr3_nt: TGTGCCAGCAGTTTAACCTGGGGGGGACACACAGATACGCAGTATTTT
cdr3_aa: CASSLTWGGHTDTQYF

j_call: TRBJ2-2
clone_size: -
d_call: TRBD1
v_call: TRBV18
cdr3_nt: TGTGCCAGCTCACTAAAAAGTGCGCTCGGGACAGGGTACACCGGGGAGCTGTTTTTT
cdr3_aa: CASSLKSALGTGYTGELFF

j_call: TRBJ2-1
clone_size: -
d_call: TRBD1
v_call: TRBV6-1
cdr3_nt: TGTGCCAGCAGTGAAGGGACAGGGGCGGACAATGAGCAGTTCTTC
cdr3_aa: CASSEGTGADNEQFF